These T cell receptor beta chains were read from a single sample in a study of T-cell memory formation after mild COVID-19. MiXCR, applied by TCRdb to the 5' RACE reads, yields one record per CDR3 protein. Among 500,000 to 550,000 distinct CDR3 sequences listed, about 20% were seen once. Sequences were obtained from PBMCs or a T cell subset sorted from them (not recorded which). Receptor source: an adult woman who had mild COVID-19 (a few samples of this study predate the infection). Cell type and time point are not known. The CDR3 runs from the conserved cysteine through the conserved F or W. Each record gives: D gene, clone size, V gene, J gene, CDR3 DNA, CDR3 protein. D genes are given only for firm matches. The size entry is marked missing in some rows and otherwise reads once, few, many or a size class.

d_call: -; clone_size: -; v_call: TRBV7-9; j_call: TRBJ2-2; cdr3_nt: TGTGCCAGCAGCGCCGCGACAACGGGGCTGTTTTTT; cdr3_aa: CASSAATTGLFF
d_call: -; clone_size: once; v_call: TRBV5-1; j_call: TRBJ2-2; cdr3_nt: TGCGCCAGCAGCTTGGCTCTTGCCTTCTTGGGGTCGGACACCGGGGAGCTGTTTTTT; cdr3_aa: CASSLALAFLGSDTGELFF
d_call: TRBD1; clone_size: -; v_call: TRBV12-3/TRBV12-4; j_call: TRBJ2-7; cdr3_nt: TGTGCCAGCAGCCGCTCCGGGACAGGCCCCTACGAGCAGTACTTC; cdr3_aa: CASSRSGTGPYEQYF
d_call: -; clone_size: -; v_call: TRBV7-8; j_call: TRBJ2-7; cdr3_nt: TGTGCCAGCAGCTTGAGAGCGTCCCCCGAGCAGTACTTC; cdr3_aa: CASSLRASPEQYF
d_call: -; clone_size: few; v_call: TRBV12-3/TRBV12-4; j_call: TRBJ2-2; cdr3_nt: TGTGCCAGCAGTCCTGGCGTGGCCCCTGGGGAGCTGTTTTTT; cdr3_aa: CASSPGVAPGELFF
d_call: TRBD2; clone_size: -; v_call: TRBV4-2; j_call: TRBJ2-3; cdr3_nt: TGTGACAGCAGCCAGGAACCTATCGTCAGCGGGGGGACAGATACGCAGTATTTT; cdr3_aa: CDSSQEPIVSGGTDTQYF
d_call: -; clone_size: -; v_call: TRBV9; j_call: TRBJ2-5; cdr3_nt: TGTGCCAGCACCCCGGCGGGCGGAGAGACCCAGTACTTC; cdr3_aa: CASTPAGGETQYF
d_call: -; clone_size: many; v_call: TRBV5-1; j_call: TRBJ1-2; cdr3_nt: TGTGCCAGCAGCTTAGGTCAGGGAGATGGCTACACCTTC; cdr3_aa: CASSLGQGDGYTF
d_call: -; clone_size: -; v_call: TRBV5-1; j_call: TRBJ2-7; cdr3_nt: TGCGCCAGCAAACTAGTAACCGGGACTGGGTACGAGCAGTACTTC; cdr3_aa: CASKLVTGTGYEQYF
d_call: -; clone_size: -; v_call: TRBV6-5; j_call: TRBJ1-3; cdr3_nt: TGTGCCAGCAGTTACGGGTCAGGGACTGGAAACACCATATATTTT; cdr3_aa: CASSYGSGTGNTIYF
d_call: TRBD2; clone_size: few; v_call: TRBV2; j_call: TRBJ2-3; cdr3_nt: TGTGCCAGCAGTGATCTTCTAGCGGGGGGTGAAACAGATACGCAGTATTTT; cdr3_aa: CASSDLLAGGETDTQYF
d_call: -; clone_size: -; v_call: TRBV2; j_call: TRBJ2-7; cdr3_nt: TGTGCCAGCAGAGGTAACTCGGAATGGGGCAACGAGCAGTACTTC; cdr3_aa: CASRGNSEWGNEQYF
d_call: TRBD2; clone_size: -; v_call: TRBV4-1; j_call: TRBJ2-3; cdr3_nt: TGCGCCAGCAGCAACCCCCCGACTAGCGGGGCTGGAACAGATACGCAGTATTTT; cdr3_aa: CASSNPPTSGAGTDTQYF
d_call: TRBD1; clone_size: few; v_call: TRBV12-3/TRBV12-4; j_call: TRBJ2-5; cdr3_nt: TGTGCCAGCAGTACAGGACAGGGAGTAGAGACCCAGTACTTC; cdr3_aa: CASSTGQGVETQYF
d_call: -; clone_size: few; v_call: TRBV20-1; j_call: TRBJ2-1; cdr3_nt: TGCAGTGCTAGGTCGTGGGGCACGACCTACAATGAGCAGTTCTTC; cdr3_aa: CSARSWGTTYNEQFF
d_call: -; clone_size: -; v_call: TRBV7-8; j_call: TRBJ2-7; cdr3_nt: TGTGCCAGCAGCTTAGGAGAGTTTACAGAGTCTAACCACGAGCAGTACTTC; cdr3_aa: CASSLGEFTESNHEQYF
d_call: TRBD1; clone_size: few; v_call: TRBV12-3/TRBV12-4; j_call: TRBJ1-5; cdr3_nt: TGTGCCAGCACACAGGGGACAGCTAATCAGCCCCAGCATTTT; cdr3_aa: CASTQGTANQPQHF
d_call: -; clone_size: -; v_call: TRBV25-1; j_call: TRBJ1-1; cdr3_nt: TGTGCCAGCAGTGAAGGGCAGGGGCTGAGGAACACTGAAGCTTTCTTT; cdr3_aa: CASSEGQGLRNTEAFF